This entry lists 8 T cell receptor beta chains sequenced from one sample in a study of cytomegalovirus exposure and HLA in healthy donors. The PCR ran on 60 Vbeta and 13 Jbeta primers. The data were produced by immunoSEQ multiplex PCR, yet TCRdb's version contains in-frame clones alone and is incomplete. The data contain roughly 200,000 clones, 79% of them seen just once; the ten biggest clones take up approximately 1.5%. Sequenced input: PBMCs. These receptors were obtained from a girl aged 10 to 17 in good health and CMV-seropositive.

The chain recombines TRBV6-5 with TRBJ2-7, with D uncertain. Trimming shortened V by 0 bases and J by 7 bases, and 13 bases separated the two germline ends. CDR1 is MNHEY and CDR2 is SVGAGI in the germline V gene. The CDR3 is 14 amino acids. This chain's CDR3 is CASSYSTGPGEQYF. CDR3 sequence (DNA): TGTGCCAGCAGTTACTCGACTGGCCCCGGGGAGCAGTACTTC.

The chain carries TRBV13 and TRBJ2-3; 7 positions match TRBD2. The junction had 13 bases not matched to a gene; V was cut back by 4 bases and J by 6 bases. Per the germline V gene, CDR1 is PRHDT and CDR2 is FYEKMQ (reference sequence). This CDR3 region has 16 residues. The CDR3 reads CASSSRYWGEGDTQYF. The CDR3 DNA reads TGTGCCAGCAGCTCCCGCTATTGGGGGGAGGGGGATACGCAGTATTTT. Full variable domain (rest looked up from reference TRBV13 and TRBJ2-3): AAGVIQSPRHLIKEKRETATLKCYPIPRHDTVYWYQQGPGQDPQFLISFYEKMQSDKGSIPDRFSAQQFSDYHSELNMSSLELGDSALYFCASSSRYWGEGDTQYFGPGTRLTVL.

The V call is TRBV4-3, the J call TRBJ2-2; the D gene is possibly TRBD1 (6 bases). CDR3 length equals 16 residues. Trimming shortened V by 1 base and J by 4 bases, and 13 bases separated the two germline ends. Germline V gene sequence: CDR1 LGHNA, CDR2 YSLEER. In nucleotides, the CDR3 is TGCGCCAGCAGCCAAGTAAGACAGGCCTTCACCGGGGAGCTGTTTTTT. Protein: CASSQVRQAFTGELFF.

This rearrangement joins TRBV5-1 to TRBJ1-5; possible D gene TRBD1, 5 bases. The length of the CDR3 is 15 residues. In germline, CDR1 is SGHRS, CDR2 YFSETQ. Trimming pared 1 base from V and 0 bases from J, leaving 8 bases between. CDR3 residues: CASSLIGDSNQPQHF. CDR3 sequence (DNA): TGCGCCAGCAGCTTGATAGGGGATAGCAATCAGCCCCAGCATTTT.

The V and J genes are TRBV2 and TRBJ1-5; 7 bases are shared with TRBD1. Per the germline V gene, CDR1 is SNHLY and CDR2 is FYNNEI. The CDR3 is made up of 16 amino acids. V was pared by 3 bases and J by 1 base, with 6 bases of the junction left unmatched. The CDR3 bases are TGTGCCAGCAGTGAGCAGGGGGGTATCAGCAATCAGCCCCAGCATTTT. Translated: CASSEQGGISNQPQHF.

Here the CDR3 DNA reads TGTGCCAGCAGCCCAGACAGGGTTAACTATGGCTACACCTTC. Translation: CASSPDRVNYGYTF. The V and J genes are TRBV5-6 and TRBJ1-2; the match to TRBD1 covers 7 bases. The CDR3 loop spans 14 amino acids. Trimming took 4 bases from V and 1 from J; bases not matched to a gene: 4. Germline V gene sequence: CDR1 SGHDT, CDR2 YYEEEE.

This clone was detected only a few times. This chain joins TRBV18 and TRBJ2-7, with 8 bases identical to TRBD1. J gave up 2 bases and V 0 bases, and 3 bases lay outside the gene matches. The CDR3 is 15 residues long. Germline V gene data show CDR1 as KGHSH and CDR2 as LQKENI. CDR3 amino acids: CASSPPRTGPYEQYF. In DNA, the CDR3 is TGTGCCAGCTCACCACCGAGGACAGGGCCCTACGAGCAGTACTTC.

CDR3 sequence: CASRKTGVNYGYTF. CDR3 nucleotides: TGTGCCAGCAGGAAAACAGGGGTTAACTATGGCTACACCTTC. The J gene is TRBJ1-2, the V gene TRBV6-5, with 7 bases identical to TRBD1. The germline V gene has CDR1 MNHEY and CDR2 SVGAGI. The CDR3 loop spans 14 amino acids. V shed 6 bases, J shed 1 base, and the junction held 5 bases outside the gene matches.